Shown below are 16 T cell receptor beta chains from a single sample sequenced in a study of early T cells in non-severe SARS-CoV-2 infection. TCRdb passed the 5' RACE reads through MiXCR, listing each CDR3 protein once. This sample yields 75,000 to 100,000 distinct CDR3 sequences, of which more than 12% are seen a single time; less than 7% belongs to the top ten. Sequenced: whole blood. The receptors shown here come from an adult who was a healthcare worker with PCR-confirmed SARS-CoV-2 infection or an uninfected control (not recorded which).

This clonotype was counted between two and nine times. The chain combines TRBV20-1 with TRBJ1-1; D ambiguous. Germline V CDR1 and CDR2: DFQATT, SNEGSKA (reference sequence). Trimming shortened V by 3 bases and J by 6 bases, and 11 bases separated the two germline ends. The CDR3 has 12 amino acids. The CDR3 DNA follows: TGCAGTGCTAGGGTGTTTGCGGCTGAAGCTTTCTTT. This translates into CSARVFAAEAFF.

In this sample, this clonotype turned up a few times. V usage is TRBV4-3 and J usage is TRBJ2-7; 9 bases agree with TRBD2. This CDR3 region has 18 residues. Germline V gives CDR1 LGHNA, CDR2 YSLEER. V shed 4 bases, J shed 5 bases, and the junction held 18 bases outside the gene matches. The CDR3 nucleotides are TGCGCCAGCAGCCTGTCCCCCGGGCTAGCGGGAAGTTACCACGAGCAGTACTTC. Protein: CASSLSPGLAGSYHEQYF.

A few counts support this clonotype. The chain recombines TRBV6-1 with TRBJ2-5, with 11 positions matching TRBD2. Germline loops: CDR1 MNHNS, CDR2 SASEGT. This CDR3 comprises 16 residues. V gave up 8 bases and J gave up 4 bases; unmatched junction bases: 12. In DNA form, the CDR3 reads TGTGCCAGCGAGGGGCATAGCGGGAGGGGAGGAGAGACCCAGTACTTC. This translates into CASEGHSGRGGETQYF.

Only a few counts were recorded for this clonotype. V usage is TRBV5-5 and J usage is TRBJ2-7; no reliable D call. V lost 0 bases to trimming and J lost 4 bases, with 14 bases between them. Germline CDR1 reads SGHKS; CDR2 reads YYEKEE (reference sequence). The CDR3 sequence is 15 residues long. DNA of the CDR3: TGTGCCAGCAGCTTGGAGGGCAGTCGCGGATACGAGCAGTACTTC. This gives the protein CASSLEGSRGYEQYF. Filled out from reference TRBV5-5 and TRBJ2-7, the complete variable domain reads DAGVTQSPTHLIKTRGQQVTLRCSPISGHKSVSWYQQVLGQGPQFIFQYYEKEERGRGNFPDRFSARQFPNYSSELNVNALLLGDSALYLCASSLEGSRGYEQYFGPGTRLTVT.

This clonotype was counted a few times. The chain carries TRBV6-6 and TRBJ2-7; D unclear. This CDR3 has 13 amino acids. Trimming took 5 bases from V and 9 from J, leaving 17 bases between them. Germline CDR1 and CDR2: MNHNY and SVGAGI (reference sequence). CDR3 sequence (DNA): TGTGCCAGCAGTACCCAAAAACCCGCGAGGCAGTACTTC. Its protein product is CASSTQKPARQYF.

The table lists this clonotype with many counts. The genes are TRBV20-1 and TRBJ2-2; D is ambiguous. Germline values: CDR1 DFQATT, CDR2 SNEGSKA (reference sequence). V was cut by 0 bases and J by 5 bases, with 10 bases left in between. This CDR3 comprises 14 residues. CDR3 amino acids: CSARDLFRTGELFF. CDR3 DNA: TGCAGTGCTAGAGATCTATTCCGAACCGGGGAGCTGTTTTTT.

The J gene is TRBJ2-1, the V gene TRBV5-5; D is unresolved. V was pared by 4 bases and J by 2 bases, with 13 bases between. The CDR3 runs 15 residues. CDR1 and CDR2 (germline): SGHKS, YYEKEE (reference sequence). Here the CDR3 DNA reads TGTGCCAGCAGCGGTGAACAGATAACCTACAATGAGCAGTTCTTC. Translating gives CASSGEQITYNEQFF.

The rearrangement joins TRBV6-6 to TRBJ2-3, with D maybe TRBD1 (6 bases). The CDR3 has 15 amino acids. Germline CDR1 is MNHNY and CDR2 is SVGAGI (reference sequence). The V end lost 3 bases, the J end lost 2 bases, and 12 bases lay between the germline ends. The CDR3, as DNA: TGTGCCAGCAGTTATCAAAGGGGGAACACAGATACGCAGTATTTT. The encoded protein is CASSYQRGNTDTQYF.

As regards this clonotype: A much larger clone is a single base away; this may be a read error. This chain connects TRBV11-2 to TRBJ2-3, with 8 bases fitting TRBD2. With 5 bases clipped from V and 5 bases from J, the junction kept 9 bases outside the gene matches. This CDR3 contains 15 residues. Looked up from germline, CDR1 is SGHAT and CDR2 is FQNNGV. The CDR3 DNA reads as TGTGCCAGCAGCGGCCAAGCGGGAGTCGGAGATACGCAGTATTTT. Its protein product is CASSGQAGVGDTQYF.

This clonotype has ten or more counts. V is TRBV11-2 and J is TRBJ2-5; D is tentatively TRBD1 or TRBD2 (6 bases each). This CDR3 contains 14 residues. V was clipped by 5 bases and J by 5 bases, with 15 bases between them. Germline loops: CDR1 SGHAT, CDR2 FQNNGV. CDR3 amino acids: CASSPTTGRETQYF. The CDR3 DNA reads TGTGCCAGCAGCCCGACAACAGGGAGGGAGACCCAGTACTTC.

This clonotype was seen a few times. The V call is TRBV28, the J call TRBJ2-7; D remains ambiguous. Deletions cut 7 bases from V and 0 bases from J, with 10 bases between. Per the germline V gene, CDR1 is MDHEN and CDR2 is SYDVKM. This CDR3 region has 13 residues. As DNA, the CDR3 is TGTGCCAGCAACCGGGTTAACTCCTACGAGCAGTACTTC. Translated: CASNRVNSYEQYF.

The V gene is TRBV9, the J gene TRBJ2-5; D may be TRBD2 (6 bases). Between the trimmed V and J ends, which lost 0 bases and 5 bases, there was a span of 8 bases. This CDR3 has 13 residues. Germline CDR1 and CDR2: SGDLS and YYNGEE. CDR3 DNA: TGTGCCAGCAGCGTAGGTGCGGGGGAGACCCAGTACTTC. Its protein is CASSVGAGETQYF.

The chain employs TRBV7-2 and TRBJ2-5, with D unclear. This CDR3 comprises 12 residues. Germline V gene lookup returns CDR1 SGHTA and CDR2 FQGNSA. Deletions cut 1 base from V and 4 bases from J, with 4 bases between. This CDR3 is CASSLVPETQYF. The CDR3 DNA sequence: TGTGCCAGCAGCTTAGTCCCAGAGACCCAGTACTTC.

CDR3 sequence reads: CASSLQSAKNIQYF. Here the CDR3 DNA reads TGTGCCAGCAGCCTACAGAGCGCCAAAAACATTCAGTACTTC. The chain recombines TRBV12-3 or TRBV12-4 with TRBJ2-4, with unresolved D. V gave up 6 bases and J gave up 1 base, with 10 bases separating them. This CDR3 spans 14 amino acids.

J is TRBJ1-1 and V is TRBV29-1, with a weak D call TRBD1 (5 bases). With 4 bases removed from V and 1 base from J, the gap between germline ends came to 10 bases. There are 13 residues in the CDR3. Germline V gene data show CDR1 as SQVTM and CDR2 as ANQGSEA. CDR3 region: CSVGWGGNTEAFF. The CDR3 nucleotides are TGCAGCGTTGGTTGGGGCGGGAACACTGAAGCTTTCTTT.

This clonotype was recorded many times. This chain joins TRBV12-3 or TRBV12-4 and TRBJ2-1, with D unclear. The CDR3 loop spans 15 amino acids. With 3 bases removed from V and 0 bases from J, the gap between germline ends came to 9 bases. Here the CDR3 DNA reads TGTGCCAGCAGTTTTGCATTGGGCTCCTACAATGAGCAGTTCTTC. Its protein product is CASSFALGSYNEQFF.